Sequencing of this TCR beta chain was carried out in a study of cytomegalovirus exposure and HLA in healthy donors. The V gene's germline CDR1 is SGHTA and CDR2 FQGTGA. The V end lost 1 base, the J end lost 1 base, and 19 bases lay between the germline ends. CDR3 size: 18 residues. PCR primers comprised 60 Vbeta and 13 Jbeta primers. Repertoires were generated with immunoSEQ multiplex PCR, while TCRdb's copy carries only in-frame clones and drops some. The profile covers 95,000 to 150,000 clones, with 15% to 20% appearing a single time and approximately 2.6% taken by the ten largest. This clonotype originated in a female donor in good health and CMV-seropositive. Sequences were obtained from PBMCs. The chain links TRBV7-3 to TRBJ1-1, with D possibly being TRBD1 (6 bases). CDR3 sequence: CASSLRPIRQAPNTEAFF. CDR3 in DNA: TGTGCCAGCAGCTTAAGACCGATTAGACAGGCTCCGAACACTGAAGCTTTCTTT. The complete variable domain, with remaining parts taken from reference TRBV7-3 and TRBJ1-1, reads GAGVSQTPSNKVTEKGKYVELRCDPISGHTALYWYRQSLGQGPEFLIYFQGTGAADDSGLPNDRFFAVRPEGSVSTLKIQRTERGDSAVYLCASSLRPIRQAPNTEAFFGQGTRLTVV.